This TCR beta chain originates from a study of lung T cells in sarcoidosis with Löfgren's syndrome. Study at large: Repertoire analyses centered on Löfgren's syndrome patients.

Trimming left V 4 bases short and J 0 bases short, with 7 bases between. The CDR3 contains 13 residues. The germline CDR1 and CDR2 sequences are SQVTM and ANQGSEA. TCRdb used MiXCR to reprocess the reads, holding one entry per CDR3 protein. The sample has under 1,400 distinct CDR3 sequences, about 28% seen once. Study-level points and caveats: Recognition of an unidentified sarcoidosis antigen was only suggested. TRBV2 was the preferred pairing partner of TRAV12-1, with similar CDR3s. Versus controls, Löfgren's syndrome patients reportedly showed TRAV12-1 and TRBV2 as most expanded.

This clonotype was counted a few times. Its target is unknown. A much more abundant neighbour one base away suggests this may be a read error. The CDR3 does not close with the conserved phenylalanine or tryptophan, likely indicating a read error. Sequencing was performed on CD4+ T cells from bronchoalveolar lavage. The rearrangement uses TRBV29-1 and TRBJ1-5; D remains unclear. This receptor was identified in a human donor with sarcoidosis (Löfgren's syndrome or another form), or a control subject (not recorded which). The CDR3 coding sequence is TGCAGCGTTGGCCAGGATAGCAATCAGCCCCAGCATCTT. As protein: CSVGQDSNQPQHL.